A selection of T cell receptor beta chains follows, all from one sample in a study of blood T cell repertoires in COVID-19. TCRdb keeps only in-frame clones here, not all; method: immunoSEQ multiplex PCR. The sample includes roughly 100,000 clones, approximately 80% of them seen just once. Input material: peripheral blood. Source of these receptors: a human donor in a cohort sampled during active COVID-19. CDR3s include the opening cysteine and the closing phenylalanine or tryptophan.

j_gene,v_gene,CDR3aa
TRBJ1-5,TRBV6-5,CASSYSRGAGQPQHF
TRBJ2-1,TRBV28,CAAAGGGASYNEQFF
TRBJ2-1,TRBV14,CASSQAGNEQFF
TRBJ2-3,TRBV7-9,CASSLRQGWDTQYF
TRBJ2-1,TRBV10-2,CASRTLAGGRNNEQFF
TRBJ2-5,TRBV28,CASRRQGIYQETQYF
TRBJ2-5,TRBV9,CASSVEGGQETQYF
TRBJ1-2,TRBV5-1,CASSGTDYGYTF
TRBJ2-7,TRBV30,CAWSGGQGYVTYEQYF
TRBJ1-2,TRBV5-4,CASSPTGGMDYGYTF
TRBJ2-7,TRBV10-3,CAISDRGREQYF
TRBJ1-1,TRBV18,CASSRTNGNTEAFF
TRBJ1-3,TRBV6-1,CASSEVGRTGNTIYF
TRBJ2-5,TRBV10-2,CASSITGTSEETQYF
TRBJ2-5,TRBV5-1,CASSSGGAQETQYF
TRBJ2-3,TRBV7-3,CASSFGGHTDTQYF
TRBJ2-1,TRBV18,CASSSTAYNEQFF
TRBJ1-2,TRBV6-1,CASSEAVGEAGYTF
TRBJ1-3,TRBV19,CASGTSSGNTIYF
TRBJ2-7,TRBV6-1,CASSEGRISSYEQYF
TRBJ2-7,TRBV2,CASRTRDRVNEQYF
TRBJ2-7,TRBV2,CASNNPGGRSYEQYF
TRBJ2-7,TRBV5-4,CASSDGWGGYEQYF
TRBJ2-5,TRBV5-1,CASGGRGGQETQYF
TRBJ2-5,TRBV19,CASSNRAGETQYF
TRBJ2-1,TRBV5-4,CASSSGTAGGLTEQFF
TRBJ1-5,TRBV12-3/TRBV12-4,CASSSGAGPQHF
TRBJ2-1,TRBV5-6,CASSSGTSGGIYNEQFF
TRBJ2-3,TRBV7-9,CASRSGLAGGDTQYF
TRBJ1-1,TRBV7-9,CASSLGTGDTEAFF
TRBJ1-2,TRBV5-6,CASSRGFSLNYGYTF
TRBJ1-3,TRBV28,CASSMNRVNTIYF
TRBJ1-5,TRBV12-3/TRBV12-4,CASSLNNQPQHF
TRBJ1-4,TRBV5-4,CASSLADGEKLFF
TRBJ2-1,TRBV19,CASSIADTRYEQFF
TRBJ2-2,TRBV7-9,CASLLSSSTGELFF
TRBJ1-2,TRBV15,CATMWTGVPGYTF
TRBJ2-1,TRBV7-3,CASSFRGEAYNEQFF
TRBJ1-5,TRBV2,CASSPGTGLNQPQHF
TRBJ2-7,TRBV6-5,CASSSPFGGAYEQYF
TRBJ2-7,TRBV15,CATSRSGESYEQYF
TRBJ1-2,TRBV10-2,CASSQGQTYGYTF
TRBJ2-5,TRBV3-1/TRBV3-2,CASSREPGRETQYF
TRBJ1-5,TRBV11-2,CASSFSGVDQPQHF
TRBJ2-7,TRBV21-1,CASSYEQYF
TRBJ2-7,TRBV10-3,CAIRGTAPYEQYF
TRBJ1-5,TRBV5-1,CASSKGTGVQPQHF
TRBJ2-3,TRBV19,CASSSQRADTQYF
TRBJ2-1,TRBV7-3,CASSETSGGRYNNNEQFF
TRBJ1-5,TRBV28,CASSTQLGDINQPQHF
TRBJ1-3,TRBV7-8,CASSMGQSYSGNTIYF